This TCR beta chain was obtained from a study of T cell responses to AZD1222 COVID-19 vaccine. Clones were sequenced by immunoSEQ multiplex PCR, and TCRdb holds only the in-frame ones, with some missing. The table lists approximately 100,000 clones, roughly 89% of them singletons. Germline V gene lookup returns CDR1 LNHDA and CDR2 SQIVND (reference sequence). The CDR3 extends over 16 amino acids. Trimming shortened V by 0 bases and J by 5 bases, and 16 bases separated the two germline ends. The input for sequencing was peripheral blood, taken on day 0 of AZD1222 vaccination. The chain recombines TRBV19 with TRBJ2-5; the D call may be TRBD1 or TRBD2 (5 bases each). The sequence was collected from an adult in good health. The DNA of the CDR3 is TGTGCCAGTAGTATAGATGCCGGGACCACCACGGAGACCCAGTACTTC. It yields the protein CASSIDAGTTTETQYF. The complete variable domain, with remaining parts taken from reference TRBV19 and TRBJ2-5, reads DGGITQSPKYLFRKEGQNVTLSCEQNLNHDAMYWYRQDPGQGLRLIYYSQIVNDFQKGDIAEGYSVSREKKESFPLTVTSAQKNPTAFYLCASSIDAGTTTETQYFGPGTRLLVL.